The 24 T cell receptor beta chains below come from one sample, sequenced in a study of T cell responses to AZD1222 COVID-19 vaccine. TCRdb's copy holds only in-frame clones and misses some; the assay was immunoSEQ multiplex PCR. Altogether some 130,000 clones are present, roughly 93% being singletons, with the ten largest covering approximately 6.8%. This specimen was peripheral blood, taken 28 days after the second AZD1222 dose. The source of these receptors is an adult who received the AZD1222 COVID-19 vaccine.

The rearrangement links TRBV5-6 to TRBJ1-2; no definite D call. Germline V gives CDR1 SGHDT, CDR2 YYEEEE. This CDR3 is built from 13 residues. Trimming left V 0 bases short and J 8 bases short, with 11 bases between. The CDR3: CASSLAMGAGYTF. CDR3 sequence (DNA): TGTGCCAGCAGCTTGGCCATGGGCGCCGGCTACACCTTC.

The gene calls are TRBV19 and TRBJ2-5; maybe TRBD1 (7 bases). Germline V gene lookup returns CDR1 LNHDA and CDR2 SQIVND (reference sequence). CDR3 size: 15 residues. V lost 5 bases and J lost 4, with 17 bases in between. The CDR3 region has the DNA TGTGCCAGTAGTCTACAGGGGCGTAGCGGAGAGACCCAGTACTTC. This sequence encodes CASSLQGRSGETQYF. Full variable domain (rest looked up from reference TRBV19 and TRBJ2-5): DGGITQSPKYLFRKEGQNVTLSCEQNLNHDAMYWYRQDPGQGLRLIYYSQIVNDFQKGDIAEGYSVSREKKESFPLTVTSAQKNPTAFYLCASSLQGRSGETQYFGPGTRLLVL.

The V gene is TRBV7-2, the J gene TRBJ1-1; no clear D gene. The CDR3 length is 14 residues. Trimming removed 2 bases at V and 3 bases at J, with 10 bases between. CDR1 is SGHTA, CDR2 FQGNSA, per germline. The CDR3 coding sequence is TGTGCCAGCAGCTTAACATACGCTGACACTGAAGCTTTCTTT. It yields the protein CASSLTYADTEAFF.

In its sample, this clone was seen once. The V gene is TRBV11-3, the J gene TRBJ1-6; D is ambiguous. Trimming shortened V by 4 bases and J by 8 bases, and 18 bases separated the two germline ends. This CDR3 has 16 residues. Germline lookup yields CDR1 SGHNT and CDR2 YENEEA. Here the CDR3 DNA reads TGTGCCAGCAGCTCGCCGAGGGCGATTCCTTATTCACCCCTCCACTTT. Its translation is CASSSPRAIPYSPLHF.

This rearrangement joins TRBV4-2 to TRBJ2-5; 8 bases align to TRBD2. The V gene's germline CDR1 is LGHNA and CDR2 YNFKEQ. V lost 0 bases and J lost 4; bases outside the gene matches: 4. The CDR3 extends over 15 amino acids. DNA for the CDR3: TGTGCCAGCAGCCAAGAAAGCGGGGGCGGAGAGACCCAGTACTTC. It translates to CASSQESGGGETQYF.

The rearrangement joins TRBV28 to TRBJ1-1; 11 nucleotides line up with TRBD1. V lost 5 bases to trimming and J lost 10 bases; unmatched junction nucleotides: 6. In germline, CDR1 is MDHEN, CDR2 SYDVKM. This CDR3 comprises 13 residues. CDR3 coding DNA: TGTGCCAGCAGTATCGGACAGGGGGCGGGAGCTTTCTTT. This translates into CASSIGQGAGAFF.

This clone was found once. The gene calls are TRBV5-1 and TRBJ1-4; D may be TRBD1 (6 bases). V was trimmed by 1 base and J by 0 bases, leaving 13 bases between them. The CDR3 extends over 17 amino acids. From germline, CDR1 is SGHRS and CDR2 YFSETQ. The CDR3 DNA reads TGCGCCAGCAGCTTGTCAGGGGCGAAAGCAACTAATGAAAAACTGTTTTTT. It codes for CASSLSGAKATNEKLFF.

The CDR3 nucleotides are TGTGCCAGCAGCCAGGAGTCACCCCTCCACTTT. Amino acids: CASSQESPLHF. V is TRBV12-3 or TRBV12-4 and J is TRBJ1-6; D uncertain. Trimming left V 6 bases short and J 10 bases short, with 7 bases between. The CDR3 consists of 11 residues.

J is TRBJ2-7 and V is TRBV2; D gene unclear. The CDR3 is made up of 10 amino acids. The V gene's germline CDR1 is SNHLY and CDR2 FYNNEI. The V end lost 8 bases, the J end lost 3 bases, and 5 bases lay between the germline ends. CDR3 amino acids: CASRSYEQYF. The DNA of the CDR3 is TGTGCCAGCCGGAGCTACGAGCAGTACTTC.

V is TRBV7-2 and J is TRBJ1-5; a possible D gene is TRBD1 (5 bases). The germline CDR1 and CDR2 sequences are SGHTA and FQGNSA. The CDR3 contains 15 residues. V was cut by 5 bases and J by 1 base, with 12 bases left in between. CDR3 region: CASSRDRGSNQPQHF. CDR3 DNA sequence: TGTGCCAGCAGCAGGGACCGGGGCAGCAATCAGCCCCAGCATTTT.

The chain carries TRBV5-1 and TRBJ1-1; 7 bases align to TRBD1. Unmatched junction bases numbered 5, after V lost 3 bases and J lost 0 bases. CDR1 is SGHRS and CDR2 is YFSETQ in the germline V gene. This CDR3 comprises 15 residues. The CDR3 DNA follows: TGCGCCAGCAGCTCTGACAGGGCGGTGAACACTGAAGCTTTCTTT. Protein product: CASSSDRAVNTEAFF.

The CDR3 nucleotides are TGTGCCAGCAGTTTCCGGGGGAGTGAAGCTTTCTTT. Translation gives CASSFRGSEAFF. This rearrangement joins TRBV12-3 or TRBV12-4 to TRBJ1-1, with a possible D match to TRBD1 (5 bases). The V end was cut by 3 bases, the J end by 7 bases, with 9 bases between. The CDR3 runs 12 residues.

The chain employs TRBV28 and TRBJ1-2; no firm D call. The CDR3 is 13 residues long. Germline-derived CDR1 and CDR2 are MDHEN and SYDVKM. V was shortened by 5 bases and J by 8 bases, with 15 bases between the two germline ends. The CDR3 region is CASSRALMSGYTF. The DNA of the CDR3 is TGTGCCAGCAGTCGGGCCCTCATGTCCGGCTACACCTTC.

This clone has a handful of counts. The J gene is TRBJ1-5, the V gene TRBV19; TRBD1 matches at 11 bases. Germline lookup yields CDR1 LNHDA and CDR2 SQIVND (reference sequence). This CDR3 has 12 residues. V was pared by 10 bases and J by 9 bases, with 5 bases of the junction left unmatched. This CDR3 reads CATGQGASPQHF. In DNA form, the CDR3 reads TGTGCCACAGGACAGGGGGCTTCGCCCCAGCATTTT.

The chain couples TRBV7-2 to TRBJ2-5; possible D gene TRBD2, 5 bases. The V and J ends lost 5 bases and 9 bases respectively, with 19 bases between them. The CDR3 spans 14 residues. Germline CDR1 SGHTA, CDR2 FQGNSA. CDR3 sequence: CASSPGSVHPAQYF. CDR3 DNA: TGTGCCAGCAGCCCGGGGTCGGTACATCCGGCCCAGTACTTC.

This sequence joins TRBV5-4 and TRBJ1-6; TRBD1 aligns across 8 bases. CDR1 and CDR2 (germline): SGHNT, YYREEE (reference sequence). The junction had 3 bases not matched to a gene; V was cut back by 4 bases and J by 6 bases. This CDR3 contains 14 residues. For the CDR3, the DNA is TGTGCCAGCAGCGCAGGGGGCTTTAATTCACCCCTCCACTTT. Encoded protein: CASSAGGFNSPLHF.

This rearrangement joins TRBV7-6 to TRBJ2-5; tentative D call: TRBD1 (6 bases). From germline, CDR1 is SGHVS and CDR2 FNYEAQ. This CDR3 region has 17 residues. V lost 3 bases and J lost 4, with 21 bases in between. CDR3: CASSLDSVKVVGETQYF. As DNA, the CDR3 is TGTGCCAGCAGCTTGGACAGCGTGAAGGTTGTCGGAGAGACCCAGTACTTC.

This rearrangement joins TRBV6-5 to TRBJ1-1; possible D gene TRBD1, 5 bases. CDR1 and CDR2 (germline): MNHEY, SVGAGI. V lost 1 base and J 3 bases, leaving 12 bases between the germline ends. The CDR3 is 15 residues long. The CDR3 nucleotides are TGTGCCAGCAGTTACTGGGCGGGGGGGGACACTGAAGCTTTCTTT. Translating it yields CASSYWAGGDTEAFF.

The V gene is TRBV7-6, the J gene TRBJ1-4, with D unresolved. The CDR3 consists of 12 residues. Between the trimmed V and J ends, which lost 1 base and 7 bases, there was a span of 4 bases. Germline loops: CDR1 SGHVS, CDR2 FNYEAQ. The CDR3 reads CASSLVSEKLFF. The CDR3, as DNA: TGTGCCAGCAGCTTAGTAAGTGAAAAACTGTTTTTT.

This clone appeared a single time. The chain links TRBV29-1 to TRBJ1-5, with TRBD1 matching 7 bases. Germline CDR1 reads SQVTM; CDR2 reads ANQGSEA. Trimming cost V 6 bases and J 2 bases; bases outside gene matches: 4. The CDR3 has 13 residues. As DNA, the CDR3 is TGCAGCGTCGCCGACAGGGGCAATCAGCCCCAGCATTTT. Its translation is CSVADRGNQPQHF.

The rearrangement uses TRBV9 and TRBJ2-3; D uncertain. Trimming took 0 bases from V and 3 from J, leaving 8 bases between them. Germline CDR1 SGDLS, CDR2 YYNGEE. CDR3 length: 14 amino acids. In DNA, the CDR3 is TGTGCCAGCAGCGTAGCTTGGGTGACAGATACGCAGTATTTT. Translation: CASSVAWVTDTQYF.

The J gene is TRBJ2-1, the V gene TRBV6-2 or TRBV6-3; D is tentatively TRBD1 or TRBD2 (5 bases each). Germline-derived CDR1 and CDR2 are MNHEY and SVGEGT. The V end lost 6 bases, the J end lost 4 bases, and 19 bases lay between the germline ends. The CDR3 has 16 residues. The CDR3 region is CASSPYGTAAYNEQFF. The CDR3 coding sequence is TGTGCCAGCAGCCCGTACGGGACCGCCGCATACAATGAGCAGTTCTTC.

This chain joins TRBV12-3 or TRBV12-4 and TRBJ2-2; the D is unclear. V lost 7 bases and J lost 5, with 11 bases in between. This CDR3 has 13 amino acids. The CDR3 loop is CASTSISTGELFF. The DNA of the CDR3 is TGTGCCAGCACATCCATATCTACCGGGGAGCTGTTTTTT.

V usage is TRBV21-1 and J usage is TRBJ1-5. TRBV21-1 is a documented pseudogene. This CDR3 contains 18 residues. CDR3 sequence reads: CASSKEGGRPNSNQPQHF. The CDR3 region has the DNA TGTGCCAGCAGCAAAGAGGGCGGCAGGCCTAATAGCAATCAGCCCCAGCATTTT.